This T cell receptor beta chain was profiled in a study of neurological immune-mediated disorders. MiXCR, run by TCRdb on the 5' RACE reads, gives a single entry per CDR3 protein. The repertoire holds 45,000 or so distinct CDR3 sequences, around 2.9% seen once, with about 15% in the top ten. Comments on this clonotype: Possible read error: a much larger clone is one base away.

The CDR3 has 14 amino acids. Trimming pared 9 bases from V and 4 bases from J, leaving 18 bases between. Germline CDR1 is SGHVS and CDR2 is FNYEAQ. The chain couples TRBV7-6 to TRBJ1-1, with D perhaps TRBD1 (6 bases). This sequence was found in a woman aged 45 to 65 with multiple sclerosis. Input material: PBMCs. In DNA, the CDR3 is TGTGCCAGAAGCCCGGGGAGGGGGGTCACTGAAGCTTTCTTT. Translated: CARSPGRGVTEAFF.